Listed below are T cell receptor beta chains from one sample, sequenced in a study of STAT3 mutations in large granular lymphocyte leukemia. Repertoires were generated with immunoSEQ multiplex PCR, while TCRdb's copy carries only in-frame clones and drops some. The repertoire has 12,000 or so clones, less than 90% of them found once; the top ten carry roughly 90%. The source material was peripheral blood mononuclear cells. The receptors were sampled from a man at least 80 years old with T-cell large granular lymphocyte leukemia. Some clones in this sample may be carry-over from other donors' samples. Each CDR3 is given with its conserved first and last residue. Fields, in order: V gene, J gene, D gene, CDR3 length, clone size, CDR3 DNA, CDR3 protein. D genes are given only for firm matches. The size of a clone is reported for some rows only, either as once, few or many, or as a class for expanded clones.

TRBV7-9	TRBJ2-5	-	14	-	TGTGCCAGCAGCACCAGGGCTACCCAAGAGACCCAGTACTTC	CASSTRATQETQYF
TRBV6-5	TRBJ1-5	TRBD1	14	-	TGTGCCAGCAGCCGCGACAGGGGAGGTCAGCCCCAGCATTTT	CASSRDRGGQPQHF
TRBV6-6	TRBJ2-7	-	12	-	TGTGCCAGCAGTACCGGGAGCTACGAGCAGTACTTC	CASSTGSYEQYF
TRBV19	TRBJ1-5	TRBD1	15	-	TGTGCCAGTAGTATAGATGACAGGGGCAATCAGCCCCAGCATTTT	CASSIDDRGNQPQHF
TRBV7-2	TRBJ2-3	TRBD2	19	-	TGTGCCAGCAGCTTAGCGGGGCTAGCGGGGGGGCAAGTCCCAGATACGCAGTATTTT	CASSLAGLAGGQVPDTQYF
TRBV6-5	TRBJ1-2	-	14	few	TGTGCCAGCGGGCCCGACGGGGGATACTATGGCTACACCTTC	CASGPDGGYYGYTF
TRBV7-7	TRBJ2-5	-	13	once	TGTGCTAGCAGCCCCGAAGGGCCCCTGGCCCAGTACTTC	CASSPEGPLAQYF
TRBV9	TRBJ1-1	-	15	-	TGTGCCAGCAGCGTAGGATTTAGGGGAACTACTGAAGCTTTCTTT	CASSVGFRGTTEAFF
TRBV19	TRBJ2-6	-	15	-	TGTGCCAGTAGTCAAGACAGCTCTGGGGCCAACGTCCTGACTTTC	CASSQDSSGANVLTF
TRBV11-2	TRBJ1-2	-	14	once	TGTGCCAGCAGCTTAGATCTGGGAACCTATGGCTACACCTTC	CASSLDLGTYGYTF
TRBV15	TRBJ1-1	-	12	-	TGTGCCACCAGCAGTCTGGGCACTGAAGCTTTCTTT	CATSSLGTEAFF
TRBV7-9	TRBJ1-2	-	13	-	TGTGCCAGCAGCCCGGCAGGGCCGTATGGCTACACCTTC	CASSPAGPYGYTF
TRBV7-9	TRBJ1-3	-	14	-	TGTGCCAGCAGCTTATTGGGATCTGGAAACACCATATATTTT	CASSLLGSGNTIYF
TRBV4-1	TRBJ2-7	TRBD1	14	-	TGCGCCAGCAGCCAAAGTATAACAGGGGGCGTGCAGTACTTC	CASSQSITGGVQYF
TRBV27	TRBJ2-7	TRBD2	16	-	TGTGCCAGCAGAGGGCGGGGGGGGAAAAGCTCCTACGAGCAGTACTTC	CASRGRGGKSSYEQYF
TRBV18	TRBJ1-2	-	13	-	TGTGCCAGCTCACCGGCGGGGCCCTATGGCTACACCTTC	CASSPAGPYGYTF
TRBV21-1	TRBJ2-7	-	12	-	TGTGCCAGCAGTACCAACGGGGGAGAGGAGTACTTC	CASSTNGGEEYF
TRBV5-1	TRBJ2-5	-	16	once	TGCGCCAGCAGATTTGGGCGGGCGGGGGCGCAAGAGACCCAGTACTTC	CASRFGRAGAQETQYF
TRBV4-1	TRBJ2-2	-	16	-	TGCGCCAGCAGCCTGATTGAGCGACGGGACACCGGGGAGCTGTTTTTT	CASSLIERRDTGELFF
TRBV2	TRBJ1-5	-	14	-	TGTGCCAGCAGTGAGGTTCTTGGCAATCAGCCCCAGCATTTT	CASSEVLGNQPQHF
TRBV5-4	TRBJ1-6	TRBD1	14	-	TGTGCCAGCAGGCCGGACAGGAATAATTCACCCCTCCACTTT	CASRPDRNNSPLHF
TRBV5-5	TRBJ2-5	TRBD1	15	-	TGTGCCAGCAGCCCGGGGACAGGGGTTCAAGAGACCCAGTACTTC	CASSPGTGVQETQYF
TRBV11-2	TRBJ2-1	-	13	once	TGTGCCAGCAGCCTGCTAGAGGTTAATGAGCAGTTCTTC	CASSLLEVNEQFF
TRBV4-2	TRBJ2-1	TRBD2	17	once	TGTGCCAGCAGCGCGACTAGCGGGGGAAAATCCTACAATGAGCAGTTCTTC	CASSATSGGKSYNEQFF
TRBV5-1	TRBJ2-2	TRBD1	13	-	TGCGCCAGCAGCGAGACAGGGCGCGGGGAGCTGTTTTTT	CASSETGRGELFF
TRBV6-5	TRBJ2-2	-	14	-	TGTGCCAGCAGTACACGACAGCTCACCGGGGAGCTGTTTTTT	CASSTRQLTGELFF
TRBV15	TRBJ1-2	TRBD1	13	-	TGTGCCACCAGCAGGGACAGGGTTGGCGGCTACACCTTC	CATSRDRVGGYTF
TRBV7-9	TRBJ1-1	TRBD1	14	-	TGTGCCAGCAGCCCGCTGACAGGGAGCACTGAAGCTTTCTTT	CASSPLTGSTEAFF
TRBV7-9	TRBJ1-2	TRBD1	15	many	TGTGCCAGCAGCGGCCCATTGGGACAGGGGAGAGGCTACACCTTC	CASSGPLGQGRGYTF
TRBV18	TRBJ1-2	-	13	-	TGTGCCAGCTCACCAGGCGCCGCCTATGGCTACACCTTC	CASSPGAAYGYTF
TRBV12-5	TRBJ1-6	-	15	-	TGTGCTAGTGGTTTGACAACAGGCCCCATGACACCCCTCCACTTT	CASGLTTGPMTPLHF
TRBV4-1	TRBJ1-1	-	16	-	TGCGCCAGCAGCCAAGAGCTGACCAGTTCGAACACTGAAGCTTTCTTT	CASSQELTSSNTEAFF
TRBV18	TRBJ2-3	TRBD1	14	few	TGTGCCAGCTCCGCGGGACAGGGTATCGATACGCAGTATTTT	CASSAGQGIDTQYF
TRBV5-1	TRBJ2-7	TRBD2	16	-	TGCGCCAGCAGCCAATCTAGCGGGGGCGTACCCTACGAGCAGTACTTC	CASSQSSGGVPYEQYF
TRBV13	TRBJ1-6	-	14	-	TGTGCCAGCAGCCCGCCGGGGGGCCTATCACCCCTCCACTTT	CASSPPGGLSPLHF
TRBV6-5	TRBJ2-3	-	15	-	TGTGCCAGCAGTTACTCGACGGGTGGTGGGAATACGCAGTATTTT	CASSYSTGGGNTQYF
TRBV5-4	TRBJ2-5	TRBD1	15	-	TGTGCCAGCAGCTTGGTGACAGGGTCGGGAGAGACCCAGTACTTC	CASSLVTGSGETQYF
TRBV5-6	TRBJ2-2	-	12	-	TGTGCCAGCAGCTTGGAGGGCGGGGAGCTGTTTTTT	CASSLEGGELFF
TRBV30	TRBJ2-7	-	15	-	TGTGCCTGGAGTGTTTGGCAGGGGATTTTTTACGAGCAGTACTTC	CAWSVWQGIFYEQYF
TRBV2	TRBJ2-3	TRBD2	15	-	TGTGCCAGCAGCCTCTCGCGGGGGGGGGTAGATACGCAGTATTTT	CASSLSRGGVDTQYF
TRBV18	TRBJ1-3	-	15	-	TGTGCCAGCTCACCATCAAGCGTGGACGGAAACACCATATATTTT	CASSPSSVDGNTIYF
TRBV4-2	TRBJ1-6	-	14	once	TGTGCCAGCACCCGGACAGCAAATAATTCACCCCTCCACTTT	CASTRTANNSPLHF
TRBV5-1	TRBJ1-6	-	13	-	TGCGCCAGCAGCTTGGAAGCGGATTCACCCCTCCACTTT	CASSLEADSPLHF
TRBV7-9	TRBJ2-7	-	14	once	TGTGCCAGCAGCTTAGAGCCTTGGTTGGACGAGCAGTACTTC	CASSLEPWLDEQYF
TRBV5-1	TRBJ2-2	-	16	-	TGCGCCAGCAGCCCGACCTGGGGTTCCAACACCGGGGAGCTGTTTTTT	CASSPTWGSNTGELFF
TRBV18	TRBJ1-5	-	18	-	TGTGCCAGCTCCCCCTCCTCTATAGGACAGCCCTACAATCAGCCCCAGCATTTT	CASSPSSIGQPYNQPQHF
TRBV28	TRBJ1-1	-	12	few	-	CASIVGAGTTFF
TRBV11-2	TRBJ2-3	TRBD1	18	once	TGTGCCAGCAGCTTAGACTTGAGGACAGGGGTTAGGACAGATACGCAGTATTTT	CASSLDLRTGVRTDTQYF
TRBV5-1	TRBJ1-1	-	15	-	TGCGCCAGCAGCTTGCTTCAGGCTATGAACACTGAAGCTTTCTTT	CASSLLQAMNTEAFF
TRBV20-1	TRBJ1-1	-	11	-	TGCAGTGCTGTAAGGAACACTGAAGCTTTCTTT	CSAVRNTEAFF
TRBV28	TRBJ1-6	-	16	once	TGTGCCAGCAGTTTGTGGGCCAGCTCCTATAATTCACCCCTCCACTTT	CASSLWASSYNSPLHF
TRBV5-4	TRBJ2-1	TRBD2	15	-	TGTGCCAGCAATGAGGAGCGGGGGGGTTACAATGAGCAGTTCTTC	CASNEERGGYNEQFF